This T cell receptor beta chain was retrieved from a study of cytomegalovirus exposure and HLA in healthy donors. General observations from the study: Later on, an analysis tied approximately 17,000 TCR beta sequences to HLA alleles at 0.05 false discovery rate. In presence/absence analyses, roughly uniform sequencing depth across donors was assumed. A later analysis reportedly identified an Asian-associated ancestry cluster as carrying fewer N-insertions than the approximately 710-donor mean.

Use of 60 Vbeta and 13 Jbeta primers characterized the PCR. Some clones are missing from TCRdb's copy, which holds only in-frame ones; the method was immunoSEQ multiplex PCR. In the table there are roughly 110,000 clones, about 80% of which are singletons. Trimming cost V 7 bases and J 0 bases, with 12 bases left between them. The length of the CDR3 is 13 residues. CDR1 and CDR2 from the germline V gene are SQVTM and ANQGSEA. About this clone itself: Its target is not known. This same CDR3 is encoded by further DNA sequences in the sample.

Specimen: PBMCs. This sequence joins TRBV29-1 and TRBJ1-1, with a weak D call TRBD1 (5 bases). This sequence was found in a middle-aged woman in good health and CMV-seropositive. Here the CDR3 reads CSALGVLNTEAFF. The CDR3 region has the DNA TGCAGCGCTCTAGGGGTCTTGAACACTGAAGCTTTCTTT. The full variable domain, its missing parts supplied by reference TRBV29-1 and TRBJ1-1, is SAVISQKPSRDICQRGTSLTIQCQVDSQVTMMFWYRQQPGQSLTLIATANQGSEATYESGFVIDKFPISRPNLTFSTLTVSNMSPEDSSIYLCSALGVLNTEAFFGQGTRLTVV.